A selection of T cell receptor beta chains follows, all from one sample in a study of T cell changes during pregnancy in multiple sclerosis. Measured with immunoSEQ multiplex PCR; TCRdb has only the in-frame clones, and not every one. This table holds about 38,000 clones, 90% to 95% found once. The sequences come from CD8+ T cells from peripheral blood mononuclear cells, collected in the third trimester of pregnancy. These receptors were collected from a female donor with multiple sclerosis, enrolled in a pregnancy study. Each CDR3 is given with its conserved first and last residue. D genes are given only for firm matches. Only some rows state a clone size, as once, few, many or a class for expanded clones.

v_call: TRBV6-6; j_call: TRBJ2-3; d_call: .; clone_size: .; cdr3_aa: CASRGIRDITDTQYF; cdr3_nt: TGTGCCAGCAGGGGAATTCGGGACATCACAGATACGCAGTATTTT
v_call: TRBV5-6; j_call: TRBJ1-3; d_call: .; clone_size: .; cdr3_aa: CASSFGSSGNTIYF; cdr3_nt: TGTGCCAGCAGCTTTGGCAGCTCTGGAAACACCATATATTTT
v_call: TRBV2; j_call: TRBJ1-5; d_call: TRBD1; clone_size: .; cdr3_aa: CASSDSGQGWNQPQHF; cdr3_nt: TGTGCCAGCAGTGACTCGGGACAGGGGTGGAATCAGCCCCAGCATTTT
v_call: TRBV7-8; j_call: TRBJ1-2; d_call: .; clone_size: once; cdr3_aa: CASSSSPGGGYTF; cdr3_nt: TGTGCCAGCAGCTCTTCCCCGGGGGGTGGCTACACCTTC
v_call: TRBV6-5; j_call: TRBJ1-2; d_call: .; clone_size: once; cdr3_aa: CASRANYGYTF; cdr3_nt: TGTGCCAGCAGGGCAAACTATGGCTACACCTTC
v_call: TRBV2; j_call: TRBJ2-1; d_call: TRBD2; clone_size: .; cdr3_aa: CASSPYGLAGGLGQFF; cdr3_nt: TGTGCCAGCAGTCCGTATGGACTAGCGGGGGGGCTGGGGCAGTTCTTC
v_call: TRBV25-1; j_call: TRBJ1-2; d_call: .; clone_size: .; cdr3_aa: CASSEPDRLWGYTF; cdr3_nt: TGTGCCAGCAGTGAACCCGACAGGCTATGGGGCTACACCTTC
v_call: TRBV9; j_call: TRBJ1-2; d_call: .; clone_size: .; cdr3_aa: CASSGTGRGNYGYTF; cdr3_nt: TGTGCCAGCAGCGGGACGGGACGGGGGAACTATGGCTACACCTTC
v_call: TRBV6-6; j_call: TRBJ2-1; d_call: .; clone_size: .; cdr3_aa: CASSYGGEHNEQFF; cdr3_nt: TGTGCCAGCAGTTACGGCGGGGAGCACAATGAGCAGTTCTTC
v_call: TRBV6-5; j_call: TRBJ1-2; d_call: .; clone_size: .; cdr3_aa: CASSYSWTDRIGGYTF; cdr3_nt: TGTGCCAGCAGTTACTCGTGGACAGACCGTATAGGTGGCTACACCTTC
v_call: TRBV2; j_call: TRBJ2-4; d_call: TRBD1; clone_size: .; cdr3_aa: CARYPRDLRRGLAKNIQYF; cdr3_nt: TGTGCCAGGTACCCTCGGGACCTCCGAAGGGGGCTAGCCAAAAACATTCAGTACTTC
v_call: TRBV5-1; j_call: TRBJ1-5; d_call: .; clone_size: .; cdr3_aa: CASSVSGASNQPQHF; cdr3_nt: TGCGCCAGCAGCGTTTCAGGGGCTAGCAATCAGCCCCAGCATTTT
v_call: TRBV18; j_call: TRBJ1-2; d_call: TRBD1; clone_size: .; cdr3_aa: CASSPTGGDGYGYTF; cdr3_nt: TGTGCCAGCTCTCCTACAGGGGGCGACGGCTATGGCTACACCTTC
v_call: TRBV7-6; j_call: TRBJ1-1; d_call: .; clone_size: .; cdr3_aa: CASSWGGHTEAFF; cdr3_nt: TGTGCCAGCAGTTGGGGGGGACACACTGAAGCTTTCTTT
v_call: TRBV19; j_call: TRBJ1-3; d_call: .; clone_size: few; cdr3_aa: CASSIGSPSSGNTIYF; cdr3_nt: TGTGCCAGTAGTATTGGCAGTCCCTCCTCTGGAAACACCATATATTTT
v_call: TRBV4-1; j_call: TRBJ1-4; d_call: .; clone_size: .; cdr3_aa: CASSTRGAEKLFF; cdr3_nt: TGCGCCAGCAGCACACGGGGGGCGGAAAAACTGTTTTTT
v_call: TRBV27; j_call: TRBJ1-2; d_call: TRBD1; clone_size: .; cdr3_aa: CASSRGQNYGYTF; cdr3_nt: TGTGCCAGCTCAAGGGGACAGAACTATGGCTACACCTTC
v_call: TRBV5-8; j_call: TRBJ2-1; d_call: TRBD1; clone_size: .; cdr3_aa: CASSLASTGSLYNEQFF; cdr3_nt: TGTGCCAGCAGCTTAGCTTCGACAGGGAGCCTTTACAATGAGCAGTTCTTC
v_call: TRBV9; j_call: TRBJ1-2; d_call: .; clone_size: .; cdr3_aa: CASSPSGLGGYTF; cdr3_nt: TGTGCCAGCAGCCCATCAGGGTTGGGTGGCTACACCTTC
v_call: TRBV27; j_call: TRBJ2-1; d_call: TRBD2; clone_size: .; cdr3_aa: CASASGGAGEQFF; cdr3_nt: TGTGCCAGCGCAAGCGGGGGGGCGGGGGAGCAGTTCTTC
v_call: TRBV4-2; j_call: TRBJ1-2; d_call: .; clone_size: .; cdr3_aa: CASSQGLGTNYGYTF; cdr3_nt: TGTGCCAGCAGCCAAGGCTTAGGGACAAACTATGGCTACACCTTC
v_call: TRBV6-5; j_call: TRBJ1-4; d_call: .; clone_size: once; cdr3_aa: CASSAATNEKLFF; cdr3_nt: TGTGCCAGCAGTGCGGCAACTAATGAAAAACTGTTTTTT
v_call: TRBV11-2; j_call: TRBJ2-6; d_call: TRBD1; clone_size: .; cdr3_aa: CASSLYRGDSGANVLTF; cdr3_nt: TGTGCCAGCAGCTTATACAGGGGGGACTCTGGGGCCAACGTCCTGACTTTC
v_call: TRBV12-5; j_call: TRBJ1-1; d_call: .; clone_size: .; cdr3_aa: CASGFPGGKGPEAFF; cdr3_nt: TGTGCTAGTGGTTTTCCCGGGGGGAAAGGACCTGAAGCTTTCTTT
v_call: TRBV9; j_call: TRBJ1-3; d_call: .; clone_size: .; cdr3_aa: CASSPTGDGNTIYF; cdr3_nt: TGTGCCAGCAGCCCGACGGGGGATGGAAACACCATATATTTT
v_call: TRBV2; j_call: TRBJ2-3; d_call: .; clone_size: .; cdr3_aa: CASGGGQTDTQYF; cdr3_nt: TGTGCCAGCGGGGGGGGGCAGACAGATACGCAGTATTTT
v_call: TRBV5-1; j_call: TRBJ1-1; d_call: TRBD1; clone_size: few; cdr3_aa: CASSFKQGATEAFF; cdr3_nt: TGCGCCAGCAGCTTTAAACAGGGGGCGACTGAAGCTTTCTTT
v_call: TRBV29-1; j_call: TRBJ2-3; d_call: TRBD1; clone_size: .; cdr3_aa: CSVVGTGGTDTQYF; cdr3_nt: TGCAGCGTTGTTGGAACAGGGGGCACAGATACGCAGTATTTT
v_call: TRBV5-4; j_call: TRBJ1-1; d_call: .; clone_size: .; cdr3_aa: CASSLREQIEAFF; cdr3_nt: TGTGCCAGCAGCTTGAGAGAACAGATTGAAGCTTTCTTT
v_call: TRBV5-1; j_call: TRBJ1-4; d_call: TRBD1; clone_size: .; cdr3_aa: CARSWGQALNEKLFF; cdr3_nt: TGCGCCAGGTCATGGGGACAGGCCCTTAATGAAAAACTGTTTTTT
v_call: TRBV10-2; j_call: TRBJ1-6; d_call: TRBD1; clone_size: .; cdr3_aa: CASSLDRDSYNSPLHF; cdr3_nt: TGCGCCAGCAGCTTGGACAGGGACTCCTATAATTCACCCCTCCACTTT
v_call: TRBV9; j_call: TRBJ2-5; d_call: TRBD1; clone_size: .; cdr3_aa: CASSVGGWDRKQETQYF; cdr3_nt: TGTGCCAGCAGCGTAGGAGGCTGGGACAGGAAACAAGAGACCCAGTACTTC
v_call: TRBV4-1; j_call: TRBJ2-1; d_call: .; clone_size: once; cdr3_aa: CASSGHANEQFF; cdr3_nt: TGCGCCAGCAGCGGACATGCCAATGAGCAGTTCTTC
v_call: TRBV29-1; j_call: TRBJ2-7; d_call: TRBD1; clone_size: .; cdr3_aa: CSVYTGAYEQYF; cdr3_nt: TGCAGCGTATATACAGGGGCCTACGAGCAGTACTTC
v_call: TRBV13; j_call: TRBJ2-7; d_call: .; clone_size: .; cdr3_aa: CASSDSSYEQYF; cdr3_nt: TGTGCCAGCAGCGATTCTAGCTACGAGCAGTACTTC
v_call: TRBV11-1; j_call: TRBJ2-1; d_call: TRBD2; clone_size: .; cdr3_aa: CASRGGTSGGAREQFF; cdr3_nt: TGTGCCAGCAGAGGGGGGACTAGCGGGGGGGCACGTGAGCAGTTCTTC
v_call: TRBV7-6; j_call: TRBJ2-7; d_call: TRBD2; clone_size: .; cdr3_aa: CASSITGTSGGSYEQYF; cdr3_nt: TGTGCCAGCAGCATAACCGGGACTAGCGGGGGGAGCTACGAGCAGTACTTC
v_call: TRBV27; j_call: TRBJ1-2; d_call: TRBD1; clone_size: .; cdr3_aa: CASAQGASYYGYTF; cdr3_nt: TGTGCCAGTGCACAGGGGGCCTCATACTATGGCTACACCTTC
v_call: TRBV5-8; j_call: TRBJ2-5; d_call: .; clone_size: .; cdr3_aa: CASSLLEGTETQYF; cdr3_nt: TGTGCCAGCAGCTTGTTGGAGGGAACGGAGACCCAGTACTTC
v_call: TRBV29-1; j_call: TRBJ1-2; d_call: .; clone_size: .; cdr3_aa: CSAPLAGGNYGYTF; cdr3_nt: TGCAGCGCCCCCTTGGCCGGGGGGAACTATGGCTACACCTTC
v_call: TRBV6-4; j_call: TRBJ1-2; d_call: TRBD1; clone_size: few; cdr3_aa: CASSDTGQGLGGYTF; cdr3_nt: TGTGCCAGCAGTGACACCGGACAGGGATTAGGGGGCTACACCTTC
v_call: TRBV11-2; j_call: TRBJ2-7; d_call: .; clone_size: once; cdr3_aa: CASSLDPSYEQYF; cdr3_nt: TGTGCCAGCAGCTTAGATCCGAGCTACGAGCAGTACTTC
v_call: TRBV23-1; j_call: TRBJ1-2; d_call: TRBD1; clone_size: .; cdr3_aa: CASSHHRDRAYGYTF; cdr3_nt: TGCGCCAGCAGTCACCACCGGGACAGGGCTTATGGCTACACCTTC
v_call: TRBV9; j_call: TRBJ1-3; d_call: .; clone_size: .; cdr3_aa: CASSVGGDGRNTIYF; cdr3_nt: TGTGCCAGCAGCGTAGGGGGAGACGGTAGAAACACCATATATTTT
v_call: TRBV18; j_call: TRBJ1-2; d_call: .; clone_size: .; cdr3_aa: CASSPPLQGSGGYTF; cdr3_nt: TGTGCCAGCTCACCACCGTTACAGGGTTCTGGAGGCTACACCTTC